The 18 T cell receptor beta chains below were found in one sample sequenced in a study of cytomegalovirus exposure and HLA in healthy donors. Primers included in the PCR were 60 Vbeta and 13 Jbeta primers. Profiling relied on immunoSEQ multiplex PCR, and the TCRdb table lists in-frame clones only, not all of them. The repertoire holds 200,000 or so clones, with approximately 80% as singletons. The specimen sequenced was PBMCs. The receptors derive from a woman under 30 in good health and CMV-seropositive.

CDR3 amino acids: CASSDLSYGYTF. In nucleotides, the CDR3 is TGTGCCAGCAGTGATCTGAGCTATGGCTACACCTTC. The V call is TRBV6-1, the J call TRBJ1-2; D ambiguous. The V end was cut by 3 bases, the J end by 4 bases, with 6 bases between. Germline assignment: CDR1 MNHNS and CDR2 SASEGT. The CDR3 runs 12 residues.

Concerning this clone itself: This specimen includes other DNA sequences encoding the same CDR3. V and J are TRBV30 and TRBJ1-6; 7 nucleotides match TRBD1. CDR3 size: 14 residues. The J segment lost 5 bases and the V segment lost 2 bases, leaving 3 bases of the junction unmatched. Germline CDR1 reads GTSNPN; CDR2 reads SVGIG (reference sequence). The CDR3 bases are TGTGCCTGGAGTAAAGGACAGGATAATTCACCCCTCCACTTT. The encoded protein is CAWSKGQDNSPLHF.

The chain employs TRBV5-1 and TRBJ2-6; D might be TRBD2 (5 bases). The CDR3 runs 15 residues. CDR1 SGHRS and CDR2 YFSETQ come from the germline V gene. V lost 6 bases and J lost 0, with 10 bases in between. CDR3 coding DNA: TGCGCCAGCACCATAACTAGCTCTGGGGCCAACGTCCTGACTTTC. This codes for CASTITSSGANVLTF.

The rearrangement links TRBV6-6 to TRBJ2-7, with TRBD2 matching 9 bases. The CDR3 loop spans 14 amino acids. The ends lost 9 bases at V and 1 base at J; junction bases unmatched: 7. Germline V gene lookup returns CDR1 MNHNY and CDR2 SVGAGI (reference sequence). CDR3 residues: CASYPSGESYEQYV. DNA for the CDR3: TGTGCCAGTTATCCTAGCGGGGAATCCTACGAGCAGTACGTC.

This clone has only one observation. The chain combines TRBV5-6 with TRBJ2-3; 7 bases fit TRBD2. The ends lost 0 bases at V and 4 bases at J; junction bases unmatched: 8. The CDR3 length is 16 residues. The germline CDR1 and CDR2 sequences are SGHDT and YYEEEE. Here the CDR3 reads CASSLAGLSAADTQYF. The CDR3 DNA sequence: TGTGCCAGCAGCTTGGCGGGACTAAGTGCGGCAGATACGCAGTATTTT.

The chain couples TRBV5-6 to TRBJ2-7, with 9 bases identical to TRBD2. J lost 3 bases, V lost 2 bases, and 3 bases had no gene match. CDR1 is SGHDT, CDR2 YYEEEE, per germline. The CDR3 has 14 amino acids. The CDR3 loop is CASSFGTSLYEQYF. CDR3 DNA sequence: TGTGCCAGCAGCTTTGGGACTAGCCTCTACGAGCAGTACTTC. The full variable domain, completed using reference TRBV5-6 and TRBJ2-7, is DAGVTQSPTHLIKTRGQQVTLRCSPKSGHDTVSWYQQALGQGPQFIFQYYEEEERQRGNFPDRFSGHQFPNYSSELNVNALLLGDSALYLCASSFGTSLYEQYFGPGTRLTVT.

This chain connects TRBV6-5 to TRBJ2-6; D gene ambiguous. In germline, CDR1 is MNHEY, CDR2 SVGAGI. The CDR3 runs 13 residues. Trimming left V 7 bases short and J 0 bases short, with 4 bases between. CDR3 amino acids: CASTRSGANVLTF. Here the CDR3 DNA reads TGTGCCAGCACCCGCTCTGGGGCCAACGTCCTGACTTTC.

This clone occurred a few times. This rearrangement joins TRBV4-3 to TRBJ2-1; a possible D gene is TRBD1 (5 bases). V was cut by 4 bases and J by 2 bases, with 24 bases left in between. The V gene's germline CDR1 is LGHNA and CDR2 YSLEER. This CDR3 region has 19 residues. CDR3 coding DNA: TGCGCCAGCAGCCCCGAGGCCCCTCCAGGGAAAGGAACCTACAATGAGCAGTTCTTC. It encodes CASSPEAPPGKGTYNEQFF.

This clone is a singleton in its sample. In the same sample, other DNA sequences code for this CDR3. This chain uses TRBV9 with TRBJ2-1, with D perhaps TRBD1 (6 bases). CDR1 is SGDLS and CDR2 is YYNGEE in the germline V gene. The CDR3 loop spans 15 amino acids. V lost 0 bases, J lost 0 bases, and 7 bases lay in between. This CDR3 reads CASSVGGGSYNEQFF. DNA for the CDR3: TGTGCCAGCAGCGTAGGAGGGGGCTCCTACAATGAGCAGTTCTTC.

The V gene is TRBV19, the J gene TRBJ1-2; TRBD1 matches at 7 bases. This CDR3 is 15 amino acids long. Germline V gene lookup returns CDR1 LNHDA and CDR2 SQIVND (reference sequence). J lost 5 bases, V lost 4 bases, and 10 bases had no gene match. The CDR3 loop reads CASSTLFGTDYGYTF. CDR3 nucleotide sequence: TGTGCCAGTAGTACTCTCTTCGGGACAGATTATGGCTACACCTTC. Full variable domain (outside the CDR3, taken from reference TRBV19 and TRBJ1-2): DGGITQSPKYLFRKEGQNVTLSCEQNLNHDAMYWYRQDPGQGLRLIYYSQIVNDFQKGDIAEGYSVSREKKESFPLTVTSAQKNPTAFYLCASSTLFGTDYGYTFGSGTRLTVV.

This sequence joins TRBV9 and TRBJ2-1, with TRBD2 matching over 8 bases. There are 15 residues in the CDR3. J gave up 0 bases and V 3 bases, and 2 bases lay outside the gene matches. Germline lookup yields CDR1 SGDLS and CDR2 YYNGEE. CDR3 protein: CASSAGGASYNEQFF. CDR3 in DNA: TGTGCCAGCAGCGCCGGGGGGGCCTCCTACAATGAGCAGTTCTTC. Together with reference TRBV9 and TRBJ2-1, the CDR3 gives the full variable domain: DSGVTQTPKHLITATGQRVTLRCSPRSGDLSVYWYQQSLDQGLQFLIQYYNGEERAKGNILERFSAQQFPDLHSELNLSSLELGDSALYFCASSAGGASYNEQFFGPGTRLTVL.

This rearrangement joins TRBV28 to TRBJ2-5; 9 bases fit TRBD1. The closer fit of TRBJ2-7 to the DNA end suggests the J call may be wrong. Germline V gene data show CDR1 as MDHEN and CDR2 as SYDVKM. This CDR3 spans 15 amino acids. CDR3 nucleotides: TGTGCCAGCAGTCGGGACAGGGAGAGCTCCTACGAGCAGTACTTC. Translated, it gives CASSRDRESSYEQYF.

V is TRBV2 and J is TRBJ2-3; TRBD2 agrees at 10 bases. The CDR3 covers 16 residues. The germline gives CDR1 SNHLY, CDR2 FYNNEI. With 5 bases clipped from V and 2 bases from J, the junction kept 7 bases outside the gene matches. CDR3 bases: TGTGCCAGCAGTCCAAGAGCGGGGGGGACCACAGATACGCAGTATTTT. Amino acids: CASSPRAGGTTDTQYF.

The chain carries TRBV2 and TRBJ2-3; TRBD2 matches at 16 bases. Per germline, CDR1 SNHLY and CDR2 FYNNEI. The trim removed 5 bases at V and 2 bases at J, leaving 4 bases unmatched. The CDR3 length is 17 residues. The CDR3 sequence: CASSKGLAGGVTDTQYF. The CDR3 DNA reads TGTGCCAGCAGTAAGGGACTAGCGGGGGGGGTCACAGATACGCAGTATTTT.

The genes are TRBV7-9 and TRBJ1-1; D is uncertain. CDR1 SEHNR and CDR2 FQNEAQ come from the germline V gene (reference sequence). This CDR3 is built from 14 residues. V shed 1 base and J shed 0 bases, with 6 bases lying between them. This CDR3 is CASSLGQLNTEAFF. CDR3 bases: TGTGCCAGCAGCTTAGGGCAGTTGAACACTGAAGCTTTCTTT.

This clone appeared a few times. The chain carries TRBV6-1 and TRBJ2-7, with D possibly TRBD1 on 6 matching bases. Germline CDR1 MNHNS, CDR2 SASEGT. Trimming pared 7 bases from V and 3 bases from J, leaving 16 bases between. The CDR3 is 14 residues long. The CDR3 reads CASKPRGQNYEQYF. CDR3 sequence (DNA): TGTGCCAGCAAACCGAGAGGACAGAACTACGAGCAGTACTTC.

The V call is TRBV19, the J call TRBJ2-1; 8 bases are a match to TRBD2. The germline CDR1 and CDR2 sequences are LNHDA and SQIVND (reference sequence). The CDR3 contains 14 residues. V lost 3 bases and J lost 8; bases outside the gene matches: 6. CDR3 region: CASSMRGAVHEQFF. The CDR3 bases are TGTGCCAGTAGTATGCGGGGGGCGGTGCATGAGCAGTTCTTC.

The table lists this clone with a count of one. This chain links TRBV5-4 with TRBJ2-5, with TRBD2 as a possible D gene (5 bases). From germline, CDR1 is SGHNT and CDR2 YYREEE (reference sequence). The CDR3 totals 16 residues. Trimming pared 0 bases from V and 1 base from J, leaving 13 bases between. In DNA, the CDR3 is TGTGCCAGCAGCTTGGGTGGGCGGGTGATCCAAGAGACCCAGTACTTC. Its translation: CASSLGGRVIQETQYF.